These T cell receptor beta chains were read from a single sample in a study of CD8 T cells in Susac syndrome. TCRdb independently ran MiXCR on the immunoSEQ multiplex PCR reads; one entry per CDR3 protein. This sample has roughly 80,000 distinct CDR3 sequences, with approximately 93% found just once. Material for sequencing was CD8+ T cells from PBMCs. The receptor source for this set is a human donor with Susac syndrome. CDR3s include the opening cysteine and the closing phenylalanine or tryptophan. D genes are given only for firm matches. Some rows mark clone size as missing; the rest say once, few, many or name a class of expanded clone.

D gene: .
J gene: TRBJ1-2
V gene: TRBV27
clone size: .
CDR3 DNA: TGTGCCAGCAGTTCCCGAAAGGTCCCCAGCGGTGGCTACACCTTC
CDR3 protein: CASSSRKVPSGGYTF

D gene: .
J gene: TRBJ2-7
V gene: TRBV28
clone size: .
CDR3 DNA: TGTGCCAGCAGTTTTCGACAGGTTGGAGTCGAGCAGTACTTC
CDR3 protein: CASSFRQVGVEQYF

D gene: TRBD1
J gene: TRBJ2-7
V gene: TRBV10-3
clone size: .
CDR3 DNA: TGTGCCATCAGTGACGGAGACAGGGGATTTAACGAGCAGTACTTC
CDR3 protein: CAISDGDRGFNEQYF

D gene: TRBD1
J gene: TRBJ2-7
V gene: TRBV20-1
clone size: .
CDR3 DNA: TGCAGTGCTAGCCCCCGGGACAGGGGGTACGAGCAGTACTTC
CDR3 protein: CSASPRDRGYEQYF

D gene: TRBD2
J gene: TRBJ2-1
V gene: TRBV24-1
clone size: .
CDR3 DNA: TGTGCCACCGGGGGGGGAAGGTCCTACAATGAGCAGTTCTTC
CDR3 protein: CATGGGRSYNEQFF

D gene: .
J gene: TRBJ1-2
V gene: TRBV7-9
clone size: .
CDR3 DNA: TGTGCCAGCAGCTTAGGCGGGTCGCGTGGCTACACCTTC
CDR3 protein: CASSLGGSRGYTF

D gene: .
J gene: TRBJ2-1
V gene: TRBV20-1
clone size: .
CDR3 DNA: TGCAGTGCTGCGGAATCTGAGCAGTTCTTC
CDR3 protein: CSAAESEQFF

D gene: .
J gene: TRBJ1-1
V gene: TRBV19
clone size: .
CDR3 DNA: TGTGCCAGTCTAACCAGAGAAATGAACACTGAAGCTTTCTTT
CDR3 protein: CASLTREMNTEAFF

D gene: TRBD2
J gene: TRBJ2-5
V gene: TRBV5-6
clone size: .
CDR3 DNA: TGTGCCAGCAGCTTGGTTCGCCTAGCGGGGTCCTTAGAGACCCAGTACTTC
CDR3 protein: CASSLVRLAGSLETQYF

D gene: .
J gene: TRBJ2-3
V gene: TRBV28
clone size: .
CDR3 DNA: TGTGCCAGCAAGCTACCGAAGCCTGAAGATACGCAGTATTTT
CDR3 protein: CASKLPKPEDTQYF

D gene: TRBD1
J gene: TRBJ2-5
V gene: TRBV24-1
clone size: .
CDR3 DNA: TGTGCCACCAGTGAGACAGGGGGCGGGGAGACCCAGTACTTC
CDR3 protein: CATSETGGGETQYF

D gene: .
J gene: TRBJ2-3
V gene: TRBV27
clone size: few
CDR3 DNA: TGTGCCAGCAGTTCCCGCACAGATACGCAGTATTTT
CDR3 protein: CASSSRTDTQYF

D gene: TRBD2
J gene: TRBJ2-5
V gene: TRBV7-9
clone size: .
CDR3 DNA: TGTGCCAGCAGTCGACCGGGACTAGCGGAGACCCAGTACTTC
CDR3 protein: CASSRPGLAETQYF

D gene: .
J gene: TRBJ2-2
V gene: TRBV12-5
clone size: once
CDR3 DNA: TGTGCTAGTGGTTTGGCCGCCACCGGGGAGCTGTTTTTT
CDR3 protein: CASGLAATGELFF

D gene: TRBD1
J gene: TRBJ2-2
V gene: TRBV6-4
clone size: .
CDR3 DNA: TGTGCCAGCAGTCCGACAGGGGGATCAACCGGGGAGCTGTTTTTT
CDR3 protein: CASSPTGGSTGELFF

D gene: .
J gene: TRBJ1-6
V gene: TRBV7-9
clone size: .
CDR3 DNA: TGTGCCAGCAGCTTAGGAGGCTCTGGACAGTATTCACCCCTCCACTTT
CDR3 protein: CASSLGGSGQYSPLHF

D gene: .
J gene: TRBJ1-2
V gene: TRBV19
clone size: .
CDR3 DNA: TGTGCCAGTAGTACCGAGGGACAAGGCTACACCTTC
CDR3 protein: CASSTEGQGYTF

D gene: .
J gene: TRBJ2-3
V gene: TRBV5-1
clone size: .
CDR3 DNA: TGCGCCAGCAGCTTAGGTAGGCTAGCTATCAGAGATACGCAGTATTTT
CDR3 protein: CASSLGRLAIRDTQYF

D gene: .
J gene: TRBJ1-1
V gene: TRBV4-2
clone size: .
CDR3 DNA: TGTGCCAGCAGCCAAGATCGATTGGGCCGCGGAGAAGCTTTCTTT
CDR3 protein: CASSQDRLGRGEAFF

D gene: .
J gene: TRBJ2-5
V gene: TRBV5-4
clone size: .
CDR3 DNA: TGTGCCAGCAGCCTAGTGGTGGATCAAGAGACCCAGTACTTC
CDR3 protein: CASSLVVDQETQYF

D gene: TRBD1
J gene: TRBJ1-6
V gene: TRBV27
clone size: .
CDR3 DNA: TGTGCCAGCAGTTCCTCGACAGGGGGTACACCCCTCCACTTT
CDR3 protein: CASSSSTGGTPLHF

D gene: .
J gene: TRBJ2-7
V gene: TRBV7-9
clone size: .
CDR3 DNA: TGTGCCAGCAGCCGAGCTGCGGATGCCAAAACCTACGAGCAGTACTTC
CDR3 protein: CASSRAADAKTYEQYF

D gene: .
J gene: TRBJ1-2
V gene: TRBV9
clone size: .
CDR3 DNA: TGTGCCGGGTCTAATGGCTACACCTTC
CDR3 protein: CAGSNGYTF

D gene: .
J gene: TRBJ1-6
V gene: TRBV12-3/TRBV12-4
clone size: .
CDR3 DNA: TGTGCCAGCAGTCCCGACGGGCGAGGTTCACCCCTCCACTTT
CDR3 protein: CASSPDGRGSPLHF

D gene: .
J gene: TRBJ1-3
V gene: TRBV12-3/TRBV12-4
clone size: .
CDR3 DNA: TGTGCCAGCAGACGGGGCCGAAACACCATATATTTT
CDR3 protein: CASRRGRNTIYF

D gene: TRBD1
J gene: TRBJ1-6
V gene: TRBV7-9
clone size: .
CDR3 DNA: TGTGCCAGCAGATATCTGACAGGGAATAATTCACCCCTCCACTTT
CDR3 protein: CASRYLTGNNSPLHF

D gene: .
J gene: TRBJ1-1
V gene: TRBV18
clone size: .
CDR3 DNA: TGTGCCAGCTCACTGCCACGGGACGGACTGGAAGCTTTCTTT
CDR3 protein: CASSLPRDGLEAFF

D gene: .
J gene: TRBJ2-3
V gene: TRBV10-3
clone size: .
CDR3 DNA: TGTGCCATCAGCCGGGACACAGATACGCAGTATTTT
CDR3 protein: CAISRDTDTQYF

D gene: TRBD1
J gene: TRBJ2-5
V gene: TRBV28
clone size: .
CDR3 DNA: TGTGCCAGACATAATAACTACAGGGGCGGGGAGACCCAGTACTTC
CDR3 protein: CARHNNYRGGETQYF

D gene: .
J gene: TRBJ2-3
V gene: TRBV24-1
clone size: .
CDR3 DNA: TGTGCCACCAGTGCGGGGGGCGAGGGCCTCGCAGATACGCAGTATTTT
CDR3 protein: CATSAGGEGLADTQYF

D gene: TRBD2
J gene: TRBJ2-1
V gene: TRBV20-1
clone size: .
CDR3 DNA: TGCAGTGCTAGAGATACAGCGGGGGCTAATGAGCAGTTCTTC
CDR3 protein: CSARDTAGANEQFF

D gene: .
J gene: TRBJ2-5
V gene: TRBV11-2
clone size: .
CDR3 DNA: TGTGCCAGCAGACGGGGGACACAGGGGCCTCGGGAGACCCAGTACTTC
CDR3 protein: CASRRGTQGPRETQYF

D gene: TRBD1
J gene: TRBJ2-1
V gene: TRBV7-9
clone size: .
CDR3 DNA: TGTGCCAGCAGGACAGGGGACTCCTACAATGAGCAGTTCTTC
CDR3 protein: CASRTGDSYNEQFF

D gene: TRBD2
J gene: TRBJ2-2
V gene: TRBV20-1
clone size: .
CDR3 DNA: TGCAGTGCTAGAGACGGACTAGCGGGGGGCGCCGGGGAGCTGTTTTTT
CDR3 protein: CSARDGLAGGAGELFF

D gene: .
J gene: TRBJ2-2
V gene: TRBV9
clone size: .
CDR3 DNA: TGTGCCAGCAGCGTGAGCACCGGGGAGCTGTTTTTT
CDR3 protein: CASSVSTGELFF

D gene: TRBD1
J gene: TRBJ1-2
V gene: TRBV29-1
clone size: .
CDR3 DNA: TGCAGCGTTGAAGATCTTACAGGGGACGGCTACACCTTC
CDR3 protein: CSVEDLTGDGYTF

D gene: .
J gene: TRBJ1-5
V gene: TRBV7-9
clone size: .
CDR3 DNA: TGTGCCAGCAGCCAACCCGGGATTTTTCAGCCCCAGCATTTT
CDR3 protein: CASSQPGIFQPQHF

D gene: .
J gene: TRBJ1-6
V gene: TRBV4-1
clone size: .
CDR3 DNA: TGCGCCAGCAGCCAAGAAGACAGGACTAATTCACCCCTCCACTTT
CDR3 protein: CASSQEDRTNSPLHF

D gene: .
J gene: TRBJ1-1
V gene: TRBV4-1
clone size: .
CDR3 DNA: TGCGCCAGCAGCCAATGGAGGGGGGGCACTGAAGCTTTCTTT
CDR3 protein: CASSQWRGGTEAFF

D gene: .
J gene: TRBJ2-3
V gene: TRBV9
clone size: .
CDR3 DNA: TGTGCCAGCAGCGGCGACGGAAGCACAGATACGCAGTATTTT
CDR3 protein: CASSGDGSTDTQYF

D gene: .
J gene: TRBJ2-3
V gene: TRBV7-2
clone size: .
CDR3 DNA: TGTGCCAGCAGCCCCTACACAGATACGCAGTATTTT
CDR3 protein: CASSPYTDTQYF

D gene: .
J gene: TRBJ2-1
V gene: TRBV9
clone size: .
CDR3 DNA: TGTGCCAGCAGCGCCAGCAGGGGGGGGCCCAATGAGCAGTTCTTC
CDR3 protein: CASSASRGGPNEQFF

D gene: .
J gene: TRBJ2-7
V gene: TRBV19
clone size: .
CDR3 DNA: TGTGCCAGTAGTATCGGGTTTACCTACGAGCAGTACTTC
CDR3 protein: CASSIGFTYEQYF

D gene: .
J gene: TRBJ1-1
V gene: TRBV7-8
clone size: .
CDR3 DNA: TGTGCCAGCAGCTCCAGGGGAAACACTGAAGCTTTCTTT
CDR3 protein: CASSSRGNTEAFF

D gene: .
J gene: TRBJ2-7
V gene: TRBV28
clone size: .
CDR3 DNA: TGTGCCAGCAGTTTAAGGGGGATCAGGAGAACTTACGAGCAGTACTTC
CDR3 protein: CASSLRGIRRTYEQYF

D gene: .
J gene: TRBJ2-1
V gene: TRBV7-2
clone size: .
CDR3 DNA: TGTGCCAGCCTCCTGGGGCTAAGCTCCTACAATGAGCAGTTCTTC
CDR3 protein: CASLLGLSSYNEQFF

D gene: TRBD2
J gene: TRBJ2-3
V gene: TRBV12-3/TRBV12-4
clone size: .
CDR3 DNA: TGTGCCAGCAGTGTGGCGGGGGGTCCAGATACGCAGTATTTT
CDR3 protein: CASSVAGGPDTQYF

D gene: .
J gene: TRBJ1-1
V gene: TRBV29-1
clone size: .
CDR3 DNA: TGCAGCGTTGAAGGATCCACTGAAGCTTTCTTT
CDR3 protein: CSVEGSTEAFF

D gene: TRBD1
J gene: TRBJ2-3
V gene: TRBV4-1
clone size: .
CDR3 DNA: TGCGCCAGCAGCCCGGGACAGGGTGATACGCAGTATTTT
CDR3 protein: CASSPGQGDTQYF

D gene: TRBD2
J gene: TRBJ2-1
V gene: TRBV11-1
clone size: .
CDR3 DNA: TGTGCCAGCCGCCAGCGGGGGCCGGAAGAGCAGTTCTTC
CDR3 protein: CASRQRGPEEQFF